The subject of this entry is one T cell receptor (beta chain). What it recognizes is unknown. The data are from a study of shared clonotypes between healthy human individuals. Regarding the study as a whole: With few donors, the genetic and exposure-history diversity represented was limited. Lower generation probabilities were found for non-shared clonotypes than for those shared by all four donors. Rarefaction demonstrated incomplete sorted-subset sequencing despite large depth.

Sequenced by immunoSEQ multiplex PCR; TCRdb stores in-frame clones only, minus some. The table lists roughly 2.2 million clones, around 90% of them singletons. CD45RA+ naive and CD45RA-negative memory subsets were separated from CD4+ cells. V dropped 5 bases and J dropped 2; count of bases not matched to a gene: 9. The CDR3 loop spans 16 amino acids. CDR1 MDHEN and CDR2 SYDVKM come from the germline V gene. The sequence derives from a man between 18 and 35 years old in good health. Some clones in this sample may be carry-over from other donors' samples. Sequencing input: naive CD4+ T cells from PBMCs. The subset denotes: CD45RA+ positively selected. The genes are TRBV28 and TRBJ2-3; 8 positions agree with TRBD1. In DNA, the CDR3 is TGTGCCAGCAGTGCGGGCAGGGGGCGGGCCACAGATACGCAGTATTTT. This gives the protein CASSAGRGRATDTQYF.